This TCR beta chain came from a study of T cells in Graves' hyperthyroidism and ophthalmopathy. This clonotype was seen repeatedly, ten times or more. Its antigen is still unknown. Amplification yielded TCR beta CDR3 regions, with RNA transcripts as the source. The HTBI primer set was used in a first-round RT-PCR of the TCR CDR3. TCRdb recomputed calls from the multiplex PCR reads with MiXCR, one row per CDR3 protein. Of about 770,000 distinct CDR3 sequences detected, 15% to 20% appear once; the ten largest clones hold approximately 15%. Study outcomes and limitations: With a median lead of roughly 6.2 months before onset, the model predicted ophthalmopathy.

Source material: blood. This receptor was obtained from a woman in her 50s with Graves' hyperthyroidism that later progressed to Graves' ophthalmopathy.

The CDR3 nucleotides read TGTGCCAGCAGCTCTCAGGGACCGAGAAACACCATATATTTT. It yields the protein CASSSQGPRNTIYF. The V call is TRBV3-1, the J call TRBJ1-3; possibly TRBD1 for D (5 bases). Germline-derived CDR1 and CDR2 are LGHDT and YNNKEL (reference sequence). The CDR3 is made up of 14 amino acids. The V gene lost 5 bases and the J gene lost 5 bases, with 13 bases spanning the gap.